The 14 T cell receptor beta chains below all came from one sample that was sequenced in a study of cytomegalovirus exposure and HLA in healthy donors. The PCR used 60 Vbeta and 13 Jbeta primers. Here immunoSEQ multiplex PCR was the method, and the copy in TCRdb shows in-frame clones only, minus some. The data hold 80,000 or so clones, with roughly 82% observed a single time. Sequenced sample: PBMCs. These receptor sequences come from a male donor in good health and CMV-seropositive.

The rearrangement uses TRBV11-2 and TRBJ2-5; the match to TRBD1 covers 7 bases. The V segment lost 2 bases and the J segment 1 base; nucleotides outside the gene matches: 4. Germline values: CDR1 SGHAT, CDR2 FQNNGV. The CDR3 has 15 amino acids. CDR3 loop: CASSLLAGGQETQYF. The CDR3 region has the DNA TGTGCCAGCAGCTTACTAGCAGGGGGCCAAGAGACCCAGTACTTC.

The chain joins TRBV6-5 to TRBJ2-2; D gene uncertain. CDR1 and CDR2 (germline): MNHEY, SVGAGI. This CDR3 region has 15 residues. V was pared by 0 bases and J by 6 bases, with 11 bases between. In DNA, the CDR3 is TGTGCCAGCAGTTACTCGATTCTGGGCGCCGGGGAGCTGTTTTTT. Translation: CASSYSILGAGELFF.

The chain carries TRBV5-1 and TRBJ1-1; a weak D match, TRBD1 (6 bases). Germline V gene lookup returns CDR1 SGHRS and CDR2 YFSETQ. The V end was cut by 2 bases, the J end by 5 bases, with 13 bases between. This CDR3 spans 14 amino acids. CDR3 amino acids: CASSLGGLGTEAFF. The DNA of the CDR3 is TGCGCCAGCAGCTTAGGGGGTTTGGGGACTGAAGCTTTCTTT.

The V gene is TRBV28, the J gene TRBJ1-2, with D uncertain. The CDR3 length is 13 residues. Trimming left V 5 bases short and J 2 bases short, with 9 bases between. Germline V gene lookup returns CDR1 MDHEN and CDR2 SYDVKM. The CDR3 DNA reads as TGTGCCAGCAGTACCTGGCTGAACTATGGCTACACCTTC. Its protein is CASSTWLNYGYTF.

The sample holds a few counts of this clone. The identical CDR3 is also encoded by other nucleotide sequences in the sample. CDR3 amino acids: CASSWTSGTDTQYF. The CDR3 DNA follows: TGCGCCAGCAGCTGGACTAGCGGGACAGATACGCAGTATTTT. V gene TRBV5-1 combines with J gene TRBJ2-3; 11 bases are shared with TRBD2. Germline trimming cut 3 bases from V and 3 bases from J; bases unmatched to any gene: 0. The CDR3 is 14 residues long. CDR1 SGHRS and CDR2 YFSETQ come from the germline V gene.

The chain uses TRBV5-1 and TRBJ2-2, with 8 bases aligning to TRBD2. The CDR3 sequence is 15 residues long. The ends lost 8 bases at V and 5 bases at J; junction bases unmatched: 11. Germline values: CDR1 SGHRS, CDR2 YFSETQ. This chain's CDR3 is CASKKRGGETGELFF. The DNA for the CDR3 is TGCGCCAGTAAGAAACGGGGGGGAGAAACCGGGGAGCTGTTTTTT.

Comments on this clone: At one end the junction does not follow the germline gene, possibly because of a read error. The chain has TRBV7-9 and TRBJ1-5; D remains unclear. The CDR3 sequence is 12 residues long. Per the germline V gene, CDR1 is SEHNR and CDR2 is FQNEAQ (reference sequence). The chain's CDR3 is CSSSLPNQPQHF. CDR3 nucleotides: TGTTCCAGCAGCCTACCAAATCAGCCCCAGCATTTT. The variable domain in full, with the rest retrieved from reference TRBV7-9 and TRBJ1-5, is DTGVSQNPRHKITKRGQNVTFRCDPISEHNRLYWYRQTLGQGPEFLTYFQNEAQLEKSRLLSDRFSAERPKGSFSTLEIQRTEQGDSAMYLCSSSLPNQPQHFGDGTRLSIL.

V gene TRBV7-9 combines with J gene TRBJ2-3; D is undetermined. Germline V CDR1 and CDR2: SEHNR, FQNEAQ (reference sequence). This CDR3 has 13 amino acids. V was shortened by 5 bases and J by 1 base, with 7 bases between the two germline ends. This CDR3 reads CASSPPGTDTQYF. The CDR3 DNA reads TGTGCCAGCAGCCCCCCAGGCACAGATACGCAGTATTTT.

In its sample, this clone was seen a few times. V is TRBV7-9 and J is TRBJ1-1; TRBD1 matches 10 bases. Germline V lookup: CDR1 SEHNR, CDR2 FQNEAQ (reference sequence). V shed 5 bases, J shed 5 bases, and the junction held 14 bases outside the gene matches. CDR3 length: 17 residues. CDR3 loop: CASSILSAGQGTTEAFF. CDR3 nucleotide sequence: TGTGCCAGCAGCATCCTATCGGCGGGACAGGGGACAACTGAAGCTTTCTTT.

The rearrangement links TRBV7-2 to TRBJ2-2, with 7 bases that match TRBD2. The germline CDR1 and CDR2 sequences are SGHTA and FQGNSA. V lost 1 base and J lost 4; bases outside the gene matches: 6. The CDR3 runs to 16 residues. In DNA, the CDR3 is TGTGCCAGCAGCTTAGGGACTAGATCAAGCACCGGGGAGCTGTTTTTT. Its translation is CASSLGTRSSTGELFF.

The V call is TRBV4-1, the J call TRBJ2-7; TRBD1 aligns across 7 bases. Germline V gives CDR1 MGHRA, CDR2 YSYEKL. CDR3 length equals 16 residues. J gave up 0 bases and V 4 bases, and 9 bases lay outside the gene matches. The CDR3 sequence is CASSPAQQGSSYEQYF. CDR3 bases: TGCGCCAGCAGCCCAGCGCAACAGGGGAGCTCCTACGAGCAGTACTTC.

CDR3 nucleotide sequence: TGTGCCACCAGCCGACTCCATGGGACAGGAACCACAGATACGCAGTATTTT. Protein sequence: CATSRLHGTGTTDTQYF. V gene TRBV15 combines with J gene TRBJ2-3; 8 bases match TRBD1. The junction had 12 bases not matched to a gene; V was cut back by 5 bases and J by 2 bases. CDR1 and CDR2 from the germline V gene are LNHNV and YYDKDF (reference sequence). The length of the CDR3 is 17 residues.

The chain is built from TRBV5-1 and TRBJ1-3, with 7 bases matching TRBD1. Germline V gene sequence: CDR1 SGHRS, CDR2 YFSETQ. Unmatched junction bases numbered 7, after V lost 4 bases and J lost 0 bases. There are 16 residues in the CDR3. CDR3 bases: TGCGCCAGCAGCCGGACAGGTCCCAGCTCTGGAAACACCATATATTTT. Its translation is CASSRTGPSSGNTIYF.

This clone was seen only once. This chain connects TRBV25-1 to TRBJ2-5; D gene unclear. The germline CDR1 and CDR2 sequences are MGHDK and SYGVNS. With 6 bases removed from V and 1 base from J, the gap between germline ends came to 3 bases. This CDR3 spans 11 amino acids. The CDR3 DNA is TGTGCCAGCAGCCGCCAAGAGACCCAGTACTTC. It is translated as CASSRQETQYF.